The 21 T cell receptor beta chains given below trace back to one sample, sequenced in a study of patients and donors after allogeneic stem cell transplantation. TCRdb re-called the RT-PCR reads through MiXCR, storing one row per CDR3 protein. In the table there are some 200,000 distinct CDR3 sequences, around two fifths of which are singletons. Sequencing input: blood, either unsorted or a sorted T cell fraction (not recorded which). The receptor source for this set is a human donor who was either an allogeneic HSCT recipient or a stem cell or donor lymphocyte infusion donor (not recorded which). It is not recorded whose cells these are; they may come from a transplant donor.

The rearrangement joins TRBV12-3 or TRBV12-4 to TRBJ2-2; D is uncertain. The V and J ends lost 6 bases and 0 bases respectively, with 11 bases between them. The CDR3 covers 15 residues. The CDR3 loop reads CASSKGPANTGELFF. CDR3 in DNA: TGTGCCAGCAGCAAGGGCCCAGCGAACACCGGGGAGCTGTTTTTT.

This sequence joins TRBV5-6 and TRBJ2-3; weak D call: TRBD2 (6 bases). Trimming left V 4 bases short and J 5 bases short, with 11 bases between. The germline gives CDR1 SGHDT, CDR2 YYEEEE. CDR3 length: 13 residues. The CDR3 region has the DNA TGTGCCAGCAGCCGGACTATTGGAGATACGCAGTATTTT. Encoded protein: CASSRTIGDTQYF.

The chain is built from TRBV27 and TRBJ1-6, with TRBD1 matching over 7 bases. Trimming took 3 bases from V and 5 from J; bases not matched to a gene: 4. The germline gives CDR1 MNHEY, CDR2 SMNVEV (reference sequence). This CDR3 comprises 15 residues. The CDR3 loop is CASSLLTGNNSPLHF. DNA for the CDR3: TGTGCCAGCAGTTTGCTGACAGGGAATAATTCACCCCTCCACTTT.

The CDR3 sequence is CSVPSREKGTDTQYF. The CDR3 bases are TGCAGCGTTCCCTCGCGGGAGAAAGGCACAGATACGCAGTATTTT. The chain uses TRBV29-1 and TRBJ2-3, with 7 nucleotides matching TRBD2. CDR3 size: 15 residues. With V trimmed by 5 bases and J by 1 base, 9 bases remained unmatched. The germline V gene has CDR1 SQVTM and CDR2 ANQGSEA.

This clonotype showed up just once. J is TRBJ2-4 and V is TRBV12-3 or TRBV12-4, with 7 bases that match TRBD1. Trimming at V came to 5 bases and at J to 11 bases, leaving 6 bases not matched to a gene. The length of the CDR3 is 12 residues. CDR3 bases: TGTGCCAGCAGTCCTACAGGGGTGGTTCAGTACTTC. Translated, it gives CASSPTGVVQYF.

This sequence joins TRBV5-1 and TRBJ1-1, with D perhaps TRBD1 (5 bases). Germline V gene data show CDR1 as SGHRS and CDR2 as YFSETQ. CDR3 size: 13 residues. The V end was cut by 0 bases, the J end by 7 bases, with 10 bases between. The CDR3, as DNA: TGCGCCAGCAGCTTGGGGCCAGGGTTTGAAGCTTTCTTT. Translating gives CASSLGPGFEAFF.

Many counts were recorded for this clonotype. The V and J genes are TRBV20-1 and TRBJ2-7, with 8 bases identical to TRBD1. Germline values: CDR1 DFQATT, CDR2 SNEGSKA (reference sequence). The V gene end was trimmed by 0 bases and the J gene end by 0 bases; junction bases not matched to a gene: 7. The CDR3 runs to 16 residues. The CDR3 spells CSARDPSGGSSYEQYF. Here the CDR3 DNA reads TGCAGTGCTAGAGACCCTTCAGGGGGCAGCTCCTACGAGCAGTACTTC.

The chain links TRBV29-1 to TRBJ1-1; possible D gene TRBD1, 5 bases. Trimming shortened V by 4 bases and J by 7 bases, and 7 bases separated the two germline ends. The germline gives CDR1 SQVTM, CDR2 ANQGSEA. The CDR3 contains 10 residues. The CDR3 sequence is CSVVRDEAFF. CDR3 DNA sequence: TGCAGCGTTGTCAGGGATGAAGCTTTCTTT. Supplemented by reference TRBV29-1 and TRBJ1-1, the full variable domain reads SAVISQKPSRDICQRGTSLTIQCQVDSQVTMMFWYRQQPGQSLTLIATANQGSEATYESGFVIDKFPISRPNLTFSTLTVSNMSPEDSSIYLCSVVRDEAFFGQGTRLTVV.

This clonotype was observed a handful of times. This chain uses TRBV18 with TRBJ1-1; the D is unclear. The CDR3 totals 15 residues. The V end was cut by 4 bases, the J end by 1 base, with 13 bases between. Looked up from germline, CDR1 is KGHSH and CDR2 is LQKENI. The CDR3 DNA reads TGTGCCAGCTCACGGTTGGGGATGACGAACACTGAAGCTTTCTTT. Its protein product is CASSRLGMTNTEAFF.

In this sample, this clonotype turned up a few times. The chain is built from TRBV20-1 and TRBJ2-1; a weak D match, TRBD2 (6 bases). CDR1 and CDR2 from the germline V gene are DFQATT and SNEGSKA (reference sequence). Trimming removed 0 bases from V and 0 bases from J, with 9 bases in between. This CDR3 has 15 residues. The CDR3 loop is CSARDWGVSYNEQFF. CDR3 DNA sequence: TGCAGTGCTAGAGATTGGGGGGTCTCCTACAATGAGCAGTTCTTC.

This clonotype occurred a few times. CDR3 coding DNA: TGCGCCAGGAGAGCAATTGAAGCTTTCTTT. It translates to CARRAIEAFF. V is TRBV5-1 and J is TRBJ1-1; D remains ambiguous. The CDR3 extends over 10 amino acids. Deletions cut 8 bases from V and 7 bases from J, with 9 bases between. Germline values: CDR1 SGHRS, CDR2 YFSETQ.

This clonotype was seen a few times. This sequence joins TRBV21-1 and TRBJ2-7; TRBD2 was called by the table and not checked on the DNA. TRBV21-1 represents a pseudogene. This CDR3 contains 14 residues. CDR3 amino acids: CASSKRSCLAGVYF. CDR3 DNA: TGTGCCAGCAGCAAAAGGAGCTGCCTAGCGGGAGTTTACTTC.

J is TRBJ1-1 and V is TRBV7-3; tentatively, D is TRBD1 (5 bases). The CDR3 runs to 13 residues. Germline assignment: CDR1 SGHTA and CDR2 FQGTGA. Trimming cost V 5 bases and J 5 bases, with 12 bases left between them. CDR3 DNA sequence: TGTGCCAGCAGCCCCCGAGGGGTGACTGAAGCTTTCTTT. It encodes CASSPRGVTEAFF.

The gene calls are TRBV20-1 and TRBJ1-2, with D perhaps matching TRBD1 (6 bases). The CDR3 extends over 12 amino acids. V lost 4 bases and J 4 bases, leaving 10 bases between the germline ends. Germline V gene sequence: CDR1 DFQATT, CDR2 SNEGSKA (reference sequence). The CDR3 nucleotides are TGCAGTGCTACAACAGGGACCTATGGCTACACCTTC. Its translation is CSATTGTYGYTF.

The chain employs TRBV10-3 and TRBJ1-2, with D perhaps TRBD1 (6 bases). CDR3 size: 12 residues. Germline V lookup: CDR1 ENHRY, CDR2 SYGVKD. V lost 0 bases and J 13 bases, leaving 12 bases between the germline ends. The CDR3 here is CAISESVVGGTF. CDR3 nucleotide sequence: TGTGCCATCAGTGAGTCCGTCGTAGGGGGCACCTTC.

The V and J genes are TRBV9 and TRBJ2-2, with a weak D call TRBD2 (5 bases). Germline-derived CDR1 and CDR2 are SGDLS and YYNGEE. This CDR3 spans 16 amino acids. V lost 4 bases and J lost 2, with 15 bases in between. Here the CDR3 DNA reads TGTGCCAGCAGCCCCATCCAGGAGGATAACACCGGGGAGCTGTTTTTT. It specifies CASSPIQEDNTGELFF.

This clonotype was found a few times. Here the CDR3 reads CASSQEGTGNYEQYF. The CDR3 nucleotides read TGTGCCAGCAGCCAAGAGGGGACGGGGAATTACGAGCAGTACTTC. The rearrangement joins TRBV3-1 to TRBJ2-7; the D call may be TRBD1 or TRBD2 (5 bases each). The germline gives CDR1 LGHDT, CDR2 YNNKEL (reference sequence). The length of the CDR3 is 15 residues. Trimming took 0 bases from V and 4 from J, leaving 13 bases between them.

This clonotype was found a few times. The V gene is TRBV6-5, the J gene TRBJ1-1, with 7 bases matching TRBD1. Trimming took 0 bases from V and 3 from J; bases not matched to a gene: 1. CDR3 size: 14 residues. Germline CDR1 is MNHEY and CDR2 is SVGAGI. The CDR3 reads CASSYSGGDTEAFF. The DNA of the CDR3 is TGTGCCAGCAGTTACTCAGGGGGCGACACTGAAGCTTTCTTT.

DNA for the CDR3: TGCAGTGCTAGAGATCTCTCCCCAGGAGGCTACACCTTC. It yields the protein CSARDLSPGGYTF. The chain has TRBV20-1 and TRBJ1-2; D is ambiguous. The V gene lost 0 bases and the J gene lost 8 bases, with 13 bases spanning the gap. This CDR3 comprises 13 residues. Germline V CDR1 and CDR2: DFQATT, SNEGSKA (reference sequence).

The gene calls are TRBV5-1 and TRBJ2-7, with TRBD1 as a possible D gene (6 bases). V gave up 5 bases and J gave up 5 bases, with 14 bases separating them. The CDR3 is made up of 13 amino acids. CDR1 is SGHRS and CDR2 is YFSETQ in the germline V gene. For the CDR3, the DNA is TGCGCCAGCAGTACAGGGCTGTATGACGAGCAGTACTTC. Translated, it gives CASSTGLYDEQYF. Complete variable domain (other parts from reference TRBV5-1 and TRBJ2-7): KAGVTQTPRYLIKTRGQQVTLSCSPISGHRSVSWYQQTPGQGLQFLFEYFSETQRNKGNFPGRFSGRQFSNSRSEMNVSTLELGDSALYLCASSTGLYDEQYFGPGTRLTVT.

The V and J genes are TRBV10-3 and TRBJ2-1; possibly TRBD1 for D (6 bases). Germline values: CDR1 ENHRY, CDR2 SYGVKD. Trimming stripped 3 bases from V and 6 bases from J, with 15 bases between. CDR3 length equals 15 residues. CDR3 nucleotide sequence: TGTGCCATCAGTGAAGGGCAGGGGATCCGCAATGAGCAGTTCTTC. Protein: CAISEGQGIRNEQFF.